The 5 T cell receptor beta chains given below trace back to one sample, sequenced in a study of chronic HIV infection and antiretroviral therapy. Each CDR3 protein gets one entry after TCRdb re-called the 5' RACE reads with MiXCR. This table holds about 31,000 distinct CDR3 sequences, over 7% found once. The sequencing input was peripheral blood. The receptors shown here come from an adult who had HIV and had not received antiretroviral therapy, or was an uninfected healthy control (not recorded which).

The V gene is TRBV29-1, the J gene TRBJ2-2; weak D call: TRBD2 (6 bases). Per germline, CDR1 SQVTM and CDR2 ANQGSEA. The ends were cut back, 6 bases at V and 3 bases at J, with 11 bases in the middle. This CDR3 spans 13 amino acids. This CDR3 is CSVQGLYTGELFF. CDR3 bases: TGCAGCGTCCAAGGACTATACACCGGGGAGCTGTTTTTT.

This clonotype appeared a few times. The V gene is TRBV5-4, the J gene TRBJ2-1; 12 bases line up with TRBD2. CDR1 and CDR2 (germline): SGHNT, YYREEE (reference sequence). The CDR3 length is 17 residues. V shed 5 bases and J 5 bases; nucleotides not matched to a gene: 11. The CDR3 protein is CASRPTSGGIRDNEQFF. The CDR3 bases are TGTGCCAGCAGACCGACTAGCGGGGGTATCCGGGACAATGAGCAGTTCTTC.

This clonotype was detected many times. V gene TRBV20-1 combines with J gene TRBJ1-2, with D possibly matching TRBD1 (5 bases). Germline V CDR1 and CDR2: DFQATT, SNEGSKA (reference sequence). This CDR3 spans 12 amino acids. The germline V and J ends were trimmed by 1 base and 7 bases, with 10 bases remaining between them. CDR3 bases: TGCAGTGCTAGAGTTGGGGACGGTGGCTACACCTTC. Protein: CSARVGDGGYTF.

This clonotype appeared many times. This chain links TRBV6-5 with TRBJ1-4; the match to TRBD1 covers 7 bases. Germline lookup yields CDR1 MNHEY and CDR2 SVGAGI. Trimming at V came to 4 bases and at J to 0 bases, leaving 2 bases not matched to a gene. The CDR3 length is 15 residues. CDR3 amino acids: CASSWTGTTNEKLFF. The CDR3 bases are TGTGCCAGCAGTTGGACAGGAACAACTAATGAAAAACTGTTTTTT.

The CDR3, as DNA: TGCGCCAGCAGCCGGGGACAGGTGGATTCACCCCTCCACTTT. Its protein is CASSRGQVDSPLHF. This sequence joins TRBV4-3 and TRBJ1-6, with 8 bases aligning to TRBD1. The CDR3 spans 14 residues. Germline values: CDR1 LGHNA, CDR2 YSLEER. V gave up 4 bases and J gave up 8 bases; unmatched junction bases: 4.